These T cell receptor beta chains were read from a single sample in a study of blood T cell repertoires in COVID-19. Sequenced by immunoSEQ multiplex PCR; TCRdb stores in-frame clones only, minus some. The data show about 16,000 clones, 85% to 90% seen once. Sequenced material: peripheral blood. These receptors were collected from a man in his 60s with acute or convalescent COVID-19. CDR3s include the opening cysteine and the closing phenylalanine or tryptophan. A D gene is named only where the DNA matches it firmly. Only part of the rows carry a size: once, few, many, or a class if the clone is expanded.

J gene: TRBJ1-1
D gene: NA
clone size: NA
V gene: TRBV12-3/TRBV12-4
CDR3 DNA: TGTGCCAGCAGTTTCGGTGGGAACACTGAAGCTTTCTTT
CDR3 protein: CASSFGGNTEAFF

J gene: TRBJ1-5
D gene: NA
clone size: NA
V gene: TRBV11-2
CDR3 DNA: TGTGCCAGCAGCTTAGATTCCCGACAGGCTGGCAATCAGCCCCAGCATTTT
CDR3 protein: CASSLDSRQAGNQPQHF

J gene: TRBJ1-6
D gene: TRBD1
clone size: NA
V gene: TRBV7-8
CDR3 DNA: TGTGCCAGCAGCTCCGAGGTACAGGGGAGCTCCTATAATTCACCCCTCCACTTT
CDR3 protein: CASSSEVQGSSYNSPLHF

J gene: TRBJ2-1
D gene: TRBD1
clone size: NA
V gene: TRBV5-8
CDR3 DNA: TGTGCCAGCAGCAGGGGGCGACTTTCCTACAATGAGCAGTTCTTC
CDR3 protein: CASSRGRLSYNEQFF

J gene: TRBJ1-1
D gene: TRBD1
clone size: NA
V gene: TRBV5-4
CDR3 DNA: TGTGCCAGCAGCACGGGACAGAGGAACACTGAAGCTTTCTTT
CDR3 protein: CASSTGQRNTEAFF

J gene: TRBJ2-7
D gene: NA
clone size: NA
V gene: TRBV5-6
CDR3 DNA: TGTGCCAGCAGCCCCCTTGGTGGCTCTCCCTCCTACGAGCAGTACTTC
CDR3 protein: CASSPLGGSPSYEQYF

J gene: TRBJ1-2
D gene: NA
clone size: NA
V gene: TRBV19
CDR3 DNA: TGTGCCAGTAGTACCTCCCGGTGGGAGGACTATGGCTACACCTTC
CDR3 protein: CASSTSRWEDYGYTF

J gene: TRBJ2-2
D gene: NA
clone size: NA
V gene: TRBV11-2
CDR3 DNA: TGTGCCAGCAGAACAGGGATGCGGTCTGGGAACACCGGGGAGCTGTTTTTT
CDR3 protein: CASRTGMRSGNTGELFF

J gene: TRBJ1-4
D gene: TRBD1
clone size: NA
V gene: TRBV25-1
CDR3 DNA: TGTGCCAGCAGTCCCGGGACAGGGAAAGAAAAACTGTTTTTT
CDR3 protein: CASSPGTGKEKLFF

J gene: TRBJ1-1
D gene: TRBD1
clone size: NA
V gene: TRBV18
CDR3 DNA: TGTGCCAGCTCACCCTCGACAGGGGGGGGCACTGAAGCTTTCTTT
CDR3 protein: CASSPSTGGGTEAFF

J gene: TRBJ2-5
D gene: TRBD2
clone size: NA
V gene: TRBV20-1
CDR3 DNA: TGCAGTGCTAGTTTAGCGGGAAGCGTTTATCAAGAGACCCAGTACTTC
CDR3 protein: CSASLAGSVYQETQYF

J gene: TRBJ2-7
D gene: NA
clone size: NA
V gene: TRBV7-9
CDR3 DNA: TGTGCCAGCAGCTCCCCAGACTCCGAGCAGTACTTC
CDR3 protein: CASSSPDSEQYF

J gene: TRBJ1-1
D gene: TRBD1
clone size: NA
V gene: TRBV5-1
CDR3 DNA: TGCGCCAGCAGCTTGGGTGACAGGGTCACTGAAGCTTTCTTT
CDR3 protein: CASSLGDRVTEAFF

J gene: TRBJ1-6
D gene: TRBD1
clone size: NA
V gene: TRBV28
CDR3 DNA: TGTGCCAGCAGTCCTCCCAAGACAGGGGGTTGGTCACCCCTCCACTTT
CDR3 protein: CASSPPKTGGWSPLHF

J gene: TRBJ1-1
D gene: TRBD1
clone size: NA
V gene: TRBV29-1
CDR3 DNA: TGCAGCGTCCGACAGGGTCTGGGGAACACTGAAGCTTTCTTT
CDR3 protein: CSVRQGLGNTEAFF

J gene: TRBJ1-4
D gene: NA
clone size: NA
V gene: TRBV6-5
CDR3 DNA: TGTGCCAGCAGGCAACAAAGAAATGAAAAACTGTTTTTT
CDR3 protein: CASRQQRNEKLFF

J gene: TRBJ1-2
D gene: NA
clone size: few
V gene: TRBV5-4
CDR3 DNA: TGTGCCAGCAGCTTAGGAGAGGCTAACTATGGCTACACCTTC
CDR3 protein: CASSLGEANYGYTF

J gene: TRBJ2-1
D gene: TRBD2
clone size: once
V gene: TRBV9
CDR3 DNA: TGTGCCAGCAGCGGGACTAGCATCAATGAGCAGTTCTTC
CDR3 protein: CASSGTSINEQFF

J gene: TRBJ1-6
D gene: NA
clone size: NA
V gene: TRBV28
CDR3 DNA: TGTGCCAGCAGTTTAGGAGGGGATTCGGGGTCACCCCTCCACTTT
CDR3 protein: CASSLGGDSGSPLHF

J gene: TRBJ1-1
D gene: NA
clone size: NA
V gene: TRBV9
CDR3 DNA: TGTGCCAGCAGCGTAGCCATAGAGACTGAAGCTTTCTTT
CDR3 protein: CASSVAIETEAFF

J gene: TRBJ1-4
D gene: TRBD1
clone size: NA
V gene: TRBV3-1/TRBV3-2
CDR3 DNA: TGTGCCAGCAGCCATGGGACAGGGAATGAAAAACTGTTTTTT
CDR3 protein: CASSHGTGNEKLFF

J gene: TRBJ2-1
D gene: TRBD1
clone size: NA
V gene: TRBV7-9
CDR3 DNA: TGTGCCAGCAGCTCGGCCGGGACAGTTTCCTACAATGAGCAGTTCTTC
CDR3 protein: CASSSAGTVSYNEQFF

J gene: TRBJ2-5
D gene: TRBD2
clone size: NA
V gene: TRBV7-2
CDR3 DNA: TGTGCCAGCAGCTTAGTAGGGACTAGCAGAGAGACCCAGTACTTC
CDR3 protein: CASSLVGTSRETQYF

J gene: TRBJ2-7
D gene: TRBD1
clone size: NA
V gene: TRBV5-8
CDR3 DNA: TGTGCCAGCAGCTATACAGGGGGGACCTCCTACGAGCAGTACTTC
CDR3 protein: CASSYTGGTSYEQYF

J gene: TRBJ1-6
D gene: NA
clone size: few
V gene: TRBV6-6
CDR3 DNA: TGTGCCAGCAGTTCTTCAGAGGCCTCACCCCTCCACTTT
CDR3 protein: CASSSSEASPLHF

J gene: TRBJ1-6
D gene: NA
clone size: NA
V gene: TRBV5-4
CDR3 DNA: TGTGCCAGCAGCCGCGGGGGGTATGGTGGAAATTCACCCCTCCACTTT
CDR3 protein: CASSRGGYGGNSPLHF

J gene: TRBJ2-7
D gene: TRBD2
clone size: NA
V gene: TRBV6-4
CDR3 DNA: TGTGCCAGCAGTTTACTAGCGGGAGTGGGGGAGCAGTACTTC
CDR3 protein: CASSLLAGVGEQYF

J gene: TRBJ1-1
D gene: NA
clone size: NA
V gene: TRBV28
CDR3 DNA: TGTGCCAGCAGTTTGTGGGGGCAGGGGACCACTGAAGCTTTCTTT
CDR3 protein: CASSLWGQGTTEAFF

J gene: TRBJ2-1
D gene: TRBD2
clone size: NA
V gene: TRBV5-1
CDR3 DNA: TGCGCCAGCAGCCCGGGACTAGCGGGAGGTAACAATGAGCAGTTCTTC
CDR3 protein: CASSPGLAGGNNEQFF

J gene: TRBJ2-2
D gene: NA
clone size: NA
V gene: TRBV5-1
CDR3 DNA: TGCGCCAGCAGCTTGTCGCTAGCGAGCACCGGGGAGCTGTTTTTT
CDR3 protein: CASSLSLASTGELFF

J gene: TRBJ2-5
D gene: TRBD2
clone size: NA
V gene: TRBV5-1
CDR3 DNA: TGCGCCAGCAGCTCCCAACCTAGCGGGAGTCTAGGAGAGACCCAGTACTTC
CDR3 protein: CASSSQPSGSLGETQYF

J gene: TRBJ1-1
D gene: NA
clone size: NA
V gene: TRBV18
CDR3 DNA: TGTGCCAGCTCACCTTCCGGCAGGGAGAACACTGAAGCTTTCTTT
CDR3 protein: CASSPSGRENTEAFF

J gene: TRBJ2-1
D gene: TRBD2
clone size: NA
V gene: TRBV19
CDR3 DNA: TGTGCCAGTAGTACCCGGGGCGGGGGGGCGTACAATGAGCAGTTCTTC
CDR3 protein: CASSTRGGGAYNEQFF

J gene: TRBJ2-5
D gene: NA
clone size: NA
V gene: TRBV5-1
CDR3 DNA: TGCGCCAGCAGCTTGGGTGGGGCCCAAGAGACCCAGTACTTC
CDR3 protein: CASSLGGAQETQYF

J gene: TRBJ2-7
D gene: TRBD2
clone size: NA
V gene: TRBV6-4
CDR3 DNA: TGTGCCAGCAGTGACAAGTACTCCAGCGGGGGGGCTCGAGAGCAGTACTTC
CDR3 protein: CASSDKYSSGGAREQYF

J gene: TRBJ2-1
D gene: TRBD2
clone size: NA
V gene: TRBV9
CDR3 DNA: TGTGCCAGCAGCGCCGAGGGGCGGGGGGCCTACAATGAGCAGTTCTTC
CDR3 protein: CASSAEGRGAYNEQFF

J gene: TRBJ1-2
D gene: NA
clone size: NA
V gene: TRBV29-1
CDR3 DNA: TGCAGCGTTGAACGTTGGACACGGGATGGCTACACCTTC
CDR3 protein: CSVERWTRDGYTF

J gene: TRBJ1-1
D gene: NA
clone size: medium-sized
V gene: TRBV30
CDR3 DNA: TGTGCCTGGGGGGGGGAGGGTAACACTGAAGCTTTCTTT
CDR3 protein: CAWGGEGNTEAFF

J gene: TRBJ2-5
D gene: TRBD2
clone size: NA
V gene: TRBV2
CDR3 DNA: TGTGCCAGCAGTGAGCCGGATTTCCTGGGACTAGCGGTAATTCAAGAGACCCAGTACTTC
CDR3 protein: CASSEPDFLGLAVIQETQYF

J gene: TRBJ2-1
D gene: TRBD2
clone size: NA
V gene: TRBV3-1/TRBV3-2
CDR3 DNA: TGTGCCAGCAGCCAAGACCAATTAGCGGGAATAAGGGCAGGCAATGAGCAGTTCTTC
CDR3 protein: CASSQDQLAGIRAGNEQFF

J gene: TRBJ1-1
D gene: TRBD1
clone size: NA
V gene: TRBV15
CDR3 DNA: TGTGCCACCAGGCGACAGGGGGACACTGAAGCTTTCTTT
CDR3 protein: CATRRQGDTEAFF

J gene: TRBJ1-2
D gene: TRBD1
clone size: NA
V gene: TRBV6-5
CDR3 DNA: TGTGCCAGCAGTTCCGAGGGACAGGGTGACTATGGCTACACCTTC
CDR3 protein: CASSSEGQGDYGYTF

J gene: TRBJ2-1
D gene: TRBD2
clone size: NA
V gene: TRBV4-1
CDR3 DNA: TGCGCCAGCAGCCAGGACTCGGGACTAGCTCGGAATGAGCAGTTCTTC
CDR3 protein: CASSQDSGLARNEQFF

J gene: TRBJ2-2
D gene: TRBD2
clone size: NA
V gene: TRBV19
CDR3 DNA: TGTGCCAGTAGTACGCGGGGGGACCTCACCGGGGAGCTGTTTTTT
CDR3 protein: CASSTRGDLTGELFF